This T cell receptor beta chain emerged from a study of T cells after yellow fever vaccination. Study outcomes and limitations: In post-booster samples, most primary-vaccination clones reappeared (approximately 96% CD4, nearly 90% CD8).

The TCR cDNA carried a universal primer site and UMIs from 5'RACE template switching. TCRdb re-analysed the 5' RACE reads in MiXCR, keeping a single row per CDR3 protein. The sample yields under 500,000 distinct CDR3 sequences, around 20% seen once. This CDR3 region has 13 residues. V was cut by 2 bases and J by 5 bases, with 9 bases left in between. The germline CDR1 and CDR2 sequences are SGHTA and FQGNSA. Worth noting for this clonotype: What it recognizes is unknown.

The sample here was PBMCs, taken before the yellow fever booster vaccination. This sequence was found in a man aged 18 to 30 who received the YFV17D yellow fever vaccine. The chain is built from TRBV7-2 and TRBJ2-5; D may be TRBD1 or TRBD2 (5 bases each). CDR3 nucleotide sequence: TGTGCCAGCAGCTTAAGGTGGGACGAGACCCAGTACTTC. Residues: CASSLRWDETQYF.